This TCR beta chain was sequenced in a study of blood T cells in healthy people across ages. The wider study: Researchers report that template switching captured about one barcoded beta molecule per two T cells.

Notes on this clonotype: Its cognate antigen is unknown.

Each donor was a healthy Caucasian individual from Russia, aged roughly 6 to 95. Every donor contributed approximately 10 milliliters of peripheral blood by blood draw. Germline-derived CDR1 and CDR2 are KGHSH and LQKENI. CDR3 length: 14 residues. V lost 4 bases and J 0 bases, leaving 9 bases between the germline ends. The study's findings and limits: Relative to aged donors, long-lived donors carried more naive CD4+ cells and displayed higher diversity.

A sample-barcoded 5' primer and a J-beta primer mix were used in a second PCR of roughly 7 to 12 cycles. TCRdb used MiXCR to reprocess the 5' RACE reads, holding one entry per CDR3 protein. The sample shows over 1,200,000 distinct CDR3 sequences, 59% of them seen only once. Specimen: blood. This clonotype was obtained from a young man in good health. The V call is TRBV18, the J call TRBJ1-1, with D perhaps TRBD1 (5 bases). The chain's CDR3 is CASSREGMNTEAFF. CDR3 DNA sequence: TGTGCCAGCTCACGAGAGGGGATGAACACTGAAGCTTTCTTT.